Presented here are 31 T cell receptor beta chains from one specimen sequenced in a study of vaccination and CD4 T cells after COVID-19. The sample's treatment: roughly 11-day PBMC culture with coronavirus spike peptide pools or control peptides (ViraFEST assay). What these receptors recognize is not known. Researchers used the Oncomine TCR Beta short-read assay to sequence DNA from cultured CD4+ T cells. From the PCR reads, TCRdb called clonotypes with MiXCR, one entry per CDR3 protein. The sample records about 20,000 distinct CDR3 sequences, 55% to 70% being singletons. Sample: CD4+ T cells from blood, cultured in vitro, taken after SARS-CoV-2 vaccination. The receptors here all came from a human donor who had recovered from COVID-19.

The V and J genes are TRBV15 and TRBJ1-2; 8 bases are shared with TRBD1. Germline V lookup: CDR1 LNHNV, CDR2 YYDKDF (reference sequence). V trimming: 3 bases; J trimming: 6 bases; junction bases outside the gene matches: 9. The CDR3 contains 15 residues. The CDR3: CATSRRSGGADGYTF. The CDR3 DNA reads TGTGCCACCAGCAGGCGTTCAGGGGGCGCGGATGGCTACACCTTC.

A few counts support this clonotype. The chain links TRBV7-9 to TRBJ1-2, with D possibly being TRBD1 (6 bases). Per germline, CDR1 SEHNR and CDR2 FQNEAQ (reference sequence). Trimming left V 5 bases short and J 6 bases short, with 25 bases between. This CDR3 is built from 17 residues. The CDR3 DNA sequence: TGTGCCAGCAGCAAGAGCGGGGTCCAGTGGGGGCCGGATGGCTACACCTTC. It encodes CASSKSGVQWGPDGYTF.

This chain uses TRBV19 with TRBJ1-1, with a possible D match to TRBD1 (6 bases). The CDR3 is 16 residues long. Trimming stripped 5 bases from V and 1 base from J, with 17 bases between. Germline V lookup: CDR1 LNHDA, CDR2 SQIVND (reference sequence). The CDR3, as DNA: TGTGCCAGTAGTCCTAACCCCGGGACAACGAACACTGAAGCTTTCTTT. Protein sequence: CASSPNPGTTNTEAFF.

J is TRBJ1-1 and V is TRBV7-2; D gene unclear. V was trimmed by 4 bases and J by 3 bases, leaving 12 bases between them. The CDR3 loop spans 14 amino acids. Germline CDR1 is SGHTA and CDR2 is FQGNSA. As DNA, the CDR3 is TGTGCCAGCAGCTCGCGGGTCCCGGACACTGAAGCTTTCTTT. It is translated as CASSSRVPDTEAFF.

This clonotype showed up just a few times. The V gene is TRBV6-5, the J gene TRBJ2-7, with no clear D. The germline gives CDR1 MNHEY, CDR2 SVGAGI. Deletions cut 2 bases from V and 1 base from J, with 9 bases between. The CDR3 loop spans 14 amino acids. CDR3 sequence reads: CASSYRSVSYEQYF. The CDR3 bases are TGTGCCAGCAGTTACCGGTCAGTATCCTACGAGCAGTACTTC.

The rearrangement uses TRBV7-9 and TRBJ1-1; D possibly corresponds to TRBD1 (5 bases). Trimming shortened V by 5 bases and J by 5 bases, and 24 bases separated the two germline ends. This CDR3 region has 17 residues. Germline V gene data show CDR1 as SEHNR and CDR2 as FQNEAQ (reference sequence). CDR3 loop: CASSPGQGRVERTEAFF. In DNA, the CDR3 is TGTGCCAGCAGCCCCGGGCAGGGTAGGGTTGAGAGGACTGAAGCTTTCTTT.

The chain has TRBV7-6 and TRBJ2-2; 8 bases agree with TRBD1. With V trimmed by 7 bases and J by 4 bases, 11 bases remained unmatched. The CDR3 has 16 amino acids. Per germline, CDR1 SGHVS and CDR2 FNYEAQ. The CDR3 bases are TGTGCCAGCACTGACAGGGGCAGTTTCTCCACCGGGGAGCTGTTTTTT. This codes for CASTDRGSFSTGELFF.

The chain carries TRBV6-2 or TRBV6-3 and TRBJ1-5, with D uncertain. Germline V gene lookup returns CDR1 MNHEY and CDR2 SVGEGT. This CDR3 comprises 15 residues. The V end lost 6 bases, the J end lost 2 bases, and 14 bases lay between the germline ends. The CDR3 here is CASREEGRGNQPQHF. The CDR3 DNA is TGTGCCAGCAGGGAAGAGGGCCGGGGCAATCAGCCCCAGCATTTT.

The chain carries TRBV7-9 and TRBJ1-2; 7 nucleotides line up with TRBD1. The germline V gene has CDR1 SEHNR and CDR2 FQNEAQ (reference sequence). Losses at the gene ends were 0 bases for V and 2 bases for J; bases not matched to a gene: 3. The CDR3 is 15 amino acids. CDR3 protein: CASSLAGGVNYGYTF. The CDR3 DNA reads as TGTGCCAGCAGCTTAGCAGGGGGCGTCAACTATGGCTACACCTTC.

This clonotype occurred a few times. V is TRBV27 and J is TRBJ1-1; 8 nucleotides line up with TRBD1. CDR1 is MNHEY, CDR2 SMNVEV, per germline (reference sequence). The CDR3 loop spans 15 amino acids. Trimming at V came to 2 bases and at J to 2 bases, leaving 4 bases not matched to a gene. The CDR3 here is CASSLGQGSNTEAFF. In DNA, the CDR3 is TGTGCCAGCAGTTTAGGACAGGGTAGTAACACTGAAGCTTTCTTT.

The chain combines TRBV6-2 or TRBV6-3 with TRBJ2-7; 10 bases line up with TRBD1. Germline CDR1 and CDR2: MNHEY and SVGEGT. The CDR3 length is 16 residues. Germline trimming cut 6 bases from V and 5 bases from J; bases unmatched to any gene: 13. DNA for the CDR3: TGTGCCAGCAGCCACGCCCTGCGGGGACAGGGGAACGAGCAGTACTTC. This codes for CASSHALRGQGNEQYF.

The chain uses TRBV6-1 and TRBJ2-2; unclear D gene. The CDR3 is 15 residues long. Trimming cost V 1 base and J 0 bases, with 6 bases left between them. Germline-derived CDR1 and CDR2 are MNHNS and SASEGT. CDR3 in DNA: TGTGCCAGCAGTGAAGTTACATCGAACACCGGGGAGCTGTTTTTT. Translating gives CASSEVTSNTGELFF.

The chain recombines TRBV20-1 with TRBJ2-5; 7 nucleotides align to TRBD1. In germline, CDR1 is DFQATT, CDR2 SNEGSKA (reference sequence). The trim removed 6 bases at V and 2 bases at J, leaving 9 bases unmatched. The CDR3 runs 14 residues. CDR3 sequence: CSATADRAQETQYF. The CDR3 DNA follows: TGCAGTGCAACCGCCGACAGGGCTCAAGAGACCCAGTACTTC.

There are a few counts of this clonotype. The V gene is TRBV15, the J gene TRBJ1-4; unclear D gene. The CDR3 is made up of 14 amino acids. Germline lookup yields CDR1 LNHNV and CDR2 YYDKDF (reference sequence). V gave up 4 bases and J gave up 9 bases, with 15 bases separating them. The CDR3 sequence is CATSTRQTLKKLFF. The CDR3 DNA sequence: TGTGCCACCAGCACCCGACAAACGCTAAAAAAACTGTTTTTT.

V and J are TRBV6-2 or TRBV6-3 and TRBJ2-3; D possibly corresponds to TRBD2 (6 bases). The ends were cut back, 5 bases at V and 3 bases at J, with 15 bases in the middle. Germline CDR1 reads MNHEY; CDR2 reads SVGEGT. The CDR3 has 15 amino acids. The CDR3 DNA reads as TGTGCCAGCAGTACCGTTGGGAGGCCGACAGATACGCAGTATTTT. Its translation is CASSTVGRPTDTQYF.

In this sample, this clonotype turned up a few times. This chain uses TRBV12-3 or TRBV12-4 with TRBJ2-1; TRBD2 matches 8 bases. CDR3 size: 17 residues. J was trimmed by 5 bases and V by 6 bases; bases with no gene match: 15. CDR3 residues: CASSKDRPGLDHNEQFF. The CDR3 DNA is TGTGCCAGCAGCAAAGACCGACCGGGACTAGATCACAATGAGCAGTTCTTC.

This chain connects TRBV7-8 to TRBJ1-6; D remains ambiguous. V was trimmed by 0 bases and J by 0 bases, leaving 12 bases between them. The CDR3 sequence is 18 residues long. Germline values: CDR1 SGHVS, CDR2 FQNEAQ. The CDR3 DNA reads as TGTGCCAGCAGCTTAGCACAGCCCTCGAGCTCCTATAATTCACCCCTCCACTTT. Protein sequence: CASSLAQPSSSYNSPLHF.

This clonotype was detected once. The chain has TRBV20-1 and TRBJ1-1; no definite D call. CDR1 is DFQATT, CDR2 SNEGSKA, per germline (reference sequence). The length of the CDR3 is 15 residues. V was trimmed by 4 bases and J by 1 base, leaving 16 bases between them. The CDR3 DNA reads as TGCAGTGCTAAGAGGGCGGGGTCGGGGAACACTGAAGCTTTCTTT. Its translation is CSAKRAGSGNTEAFF.

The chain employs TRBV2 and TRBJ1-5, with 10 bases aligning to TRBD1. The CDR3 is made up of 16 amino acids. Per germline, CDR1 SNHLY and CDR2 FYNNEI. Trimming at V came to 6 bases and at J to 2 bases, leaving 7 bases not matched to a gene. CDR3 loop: CASRLRDRGGNQPQHF. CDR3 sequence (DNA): TGTGCCAGCAGACTCCGGGACAGGGGTGGCAATCAGCCCCAGCATTTT.

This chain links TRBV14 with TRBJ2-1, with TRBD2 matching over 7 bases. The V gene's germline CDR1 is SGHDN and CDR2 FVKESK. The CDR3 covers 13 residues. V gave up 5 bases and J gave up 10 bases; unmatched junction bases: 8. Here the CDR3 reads CASSFRLAGEQFF. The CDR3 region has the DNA TGTGCCAGCAGCTTCCGACTAGCCGGGGAGCAGTTCTTC.

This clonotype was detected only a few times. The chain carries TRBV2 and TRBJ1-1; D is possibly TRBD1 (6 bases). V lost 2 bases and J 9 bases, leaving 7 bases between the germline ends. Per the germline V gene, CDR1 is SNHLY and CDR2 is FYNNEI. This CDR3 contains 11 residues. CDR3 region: CASSETGKAFF. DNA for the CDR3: TGTGCCAGCAGTGAAACAGGGAAAGCTTTCTTT.

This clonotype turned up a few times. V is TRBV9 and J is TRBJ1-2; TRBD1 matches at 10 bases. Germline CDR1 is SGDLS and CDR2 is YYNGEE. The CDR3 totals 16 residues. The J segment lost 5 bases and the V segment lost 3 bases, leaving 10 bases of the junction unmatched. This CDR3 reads CASSAPRTGGKYGYTF. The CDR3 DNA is TGTGCCAGCAGCGCCCCTCGGACAGGGGGTAAATATGGCTACACCTTC.

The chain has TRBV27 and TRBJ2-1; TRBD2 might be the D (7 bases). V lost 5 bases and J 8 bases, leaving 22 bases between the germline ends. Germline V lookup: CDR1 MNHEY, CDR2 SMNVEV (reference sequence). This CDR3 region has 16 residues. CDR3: CASSPHPGRGKDEQFF. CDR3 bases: TGTGCCAGCAGTCCACACCCAGGGAGGGGGAAAGATGAGCAGTTCTTC.

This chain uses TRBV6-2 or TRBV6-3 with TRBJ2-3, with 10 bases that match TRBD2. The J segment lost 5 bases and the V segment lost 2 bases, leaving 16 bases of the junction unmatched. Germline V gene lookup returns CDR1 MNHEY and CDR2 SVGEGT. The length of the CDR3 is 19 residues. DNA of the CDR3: TGTGCCAGCAGTTACGAGCGAGGTCAGCGGGAGGGCCCGAAAGATACGCAGTATTTT. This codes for CASSYERGQREGPKDTQYF.

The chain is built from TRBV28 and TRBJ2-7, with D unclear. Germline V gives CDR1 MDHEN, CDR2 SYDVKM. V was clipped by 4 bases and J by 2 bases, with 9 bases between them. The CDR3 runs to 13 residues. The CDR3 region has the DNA TGTGCCAGCAGTTCGGGTCCGGCCTACGAGCAGTACTTC. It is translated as CASSSGPAYEQYF.

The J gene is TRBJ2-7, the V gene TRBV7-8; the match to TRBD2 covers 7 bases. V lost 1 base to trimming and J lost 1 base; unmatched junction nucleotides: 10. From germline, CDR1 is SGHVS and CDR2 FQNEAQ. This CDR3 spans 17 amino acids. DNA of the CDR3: TGTGCCAGCAGCTTAGTTGGCAGCGGGAAGAATTCCTACGAGCAGTACTTC. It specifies CASSLVGSGKNSYEQYF. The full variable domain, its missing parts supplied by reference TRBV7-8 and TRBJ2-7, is GAGVSQSPRYKVAKRGQDVALRCDPISGHVSLFWYQQALGQGPEFLTYFQNEAQLDKSGLPSDRFFAERPEGSVSTLKIQRTQQEDSAVYLCASSLVGSGKNSYEQYFGPGTRLTVT.

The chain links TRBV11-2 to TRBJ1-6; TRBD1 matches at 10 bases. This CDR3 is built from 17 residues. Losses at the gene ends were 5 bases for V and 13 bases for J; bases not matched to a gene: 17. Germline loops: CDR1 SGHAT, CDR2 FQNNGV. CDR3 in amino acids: CASSTTGTGASVGPLHF. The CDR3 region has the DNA TGTGCCAGCAGCACCACCGGGACAGGGGCTAGCGTGGGGCCCCTCCACTTT.

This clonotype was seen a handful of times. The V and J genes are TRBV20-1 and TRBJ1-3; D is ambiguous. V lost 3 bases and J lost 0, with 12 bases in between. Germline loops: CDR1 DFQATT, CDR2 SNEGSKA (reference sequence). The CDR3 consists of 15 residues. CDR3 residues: CSASGSADSGNTIYF. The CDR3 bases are TGCAGTGCTAGTGGCAGCGCCGACTCTGGAAACACCATATATTTT.

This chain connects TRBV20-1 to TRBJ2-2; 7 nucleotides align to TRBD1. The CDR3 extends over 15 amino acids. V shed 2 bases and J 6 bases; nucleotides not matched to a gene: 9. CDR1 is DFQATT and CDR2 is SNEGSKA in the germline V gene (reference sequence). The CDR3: CSARSDRDKAGELFF. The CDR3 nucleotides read TGCAGTGCTAGAAGCGACAGGGACAAGGCCGGGGAGCTGTTTTTT.

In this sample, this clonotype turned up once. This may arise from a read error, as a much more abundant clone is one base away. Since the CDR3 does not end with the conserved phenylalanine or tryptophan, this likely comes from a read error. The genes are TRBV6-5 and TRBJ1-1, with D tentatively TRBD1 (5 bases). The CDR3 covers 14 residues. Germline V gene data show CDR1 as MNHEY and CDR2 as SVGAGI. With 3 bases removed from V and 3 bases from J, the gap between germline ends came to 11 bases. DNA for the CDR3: TGTGCCAGCAGTTATTCAGGGATGTACACTGAAGCTTTCTCT. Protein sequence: CASSYSGMYTEAFS.

In nucleotides, the CDR3 is TGTGCCAGCAGCCCGACAGGGGCCTATGGCTACACCTTC. Translation gives CASSPTGAYGYTF. V gene TRBV28 combines with J gene TRBJ1-2; 8 nucleotides agree with TRBD1. J gave up 4 bases and V 6 bases, and 4 bases lay outside the gene matches. The germline V gene encodes CDR1 MDHEN and CDR2 SYDVKM. The CDR3 runs to 13 residues.